What follows are 14 T cell receptor beta chains derived from one specimen sequenced in a study of radiotherapy plus CTLA-4 blockade in lung cancer. Method: immunoSEQ multiplex PCR; TCRdb's copy keeps in-frame clones and lacks some. The sample includes around 110,000 clones, about 85% seen only once; the top ten take over 2%. This specimen consisted of peripheral blood, obtained from a patient treated with radiotherapy plus ipilimumab. Source of these receptors: a human donor with non-small cell lung cancer that progressed on radiotherapy plus ipilimumab. Some clones in this sample may be carry-over from other donors' samples.

This chain links TRBV21-1 with TRBJ2-7; no check of the table's D call, TRBD1, against the DNA was made. TRBV21-1 is a recognized pseudogene. This CDR3 has 15 residues. Written as DNA, the CDR3 is TGTGCCAGCAGCAAAAGAGAACAGGGGAACGGCGAGCAGTACTTC. Its protein product is CASSKREQGNGEQYF.

The rearrangement uses TRBV7-9 and TRBJ1-2; D uncertain. This CDR3 region has 11 residues. V lost 3 bases and J lost 6, with 5 bases in between. The germline V gene has CDR1 SEHNR and CDR2 FQNEAQ (reference sequence). CDR3 in DNA: TGTGCCAGCAGCTTTGGGGATGGCTACACCTTC. The encoded protein is CASSFGDGYTF.

The chain carries TRBV6-5 and TRBJ2-1; D perhaps matches TRBD2 (5 bases). V shed 10 bases and J shed 4 bases, with 11 bases lying between them. Germline lookup yields CDR1 MNHEY and CDR2 SVGAGI. The CDR3 is 12 residues long. For the CDR3, the DNA is TGTGCCACCTCGACTACTTACAATGAGCAGTTCTTC. Translated, it gives CATSTTYNEQFF.

This sequence joins TRBV18 and TRBJ2-3; TRBD1 agrees at 9 bases. Germline lookup yields CDR1 KGHSH and CDR2 LQKENI. Trimming at V came to 0 bases and at J to 5 bases, leaving 3 bases not matched to a gene. The CDR3 is 15 amino acids. This CDR3 reads CASSPPSDRGDTQYF. Written as DNA, the CDR3 is TGTGCCAGCTCACCACCCTCGGACAGGGGAGATACGCAGTATTTT.

The chain employs TRBV5-5 and TRBJ2-7; D unresolved. Per the germline V gene, CDR1 is SGHKS and CDR2 is YYEKEE (reference sequence). Trimming left V 0 bases short and J 4 bases short, with 11 bases between. The CDR3 loop spans 14 amino acids. CDR3 protein: CASSLAFKLYEQYF. The CDR3 DNA sequence: TGTGCCAGCAGCTTGGCCTTTAAACTTTACGAGCAGTACTTC.

The chain is built from TRBV5-1 and TRBJ1-4; D is uncertain. Germline V gives CDR1 SGHRS, CDR2 YFSETQ. CDR3 length: 13 residues. V lost 7 bases and J lost 2, with 9 bases in between. The CDR3 here is CASRRATNEKLFF. The CDR3 nucleotides read TGCGCCAGCCGGAGGGCCACTAATGAAAAACTGTTTTTT.

This chain links TRBV6-5 with TRBJ2-1; perhaps TRBD2 as D (6 bases). With 4 bases removed from V and 4 bases from J, the gap between germline ends came to 17 bases. Germline CDR1 reads MNHEY; CDR2 reads SVGAGI. The CDR3 consists of 16 residues. The CDR3 spells CASSLNQRAVYNEQFF. CDR3 in DNA: TGTGCCAGCAGTTTAAACCAGCGGGCAGTGTACAATGAGCAGTTCTTC.

The chain couples TRBV5-4 to TRBJ2-2, with 10 bases fitting TRBD2. Germline V gene data show CDR1 as SGHNT and CDR2 as YYREEE (reference sequence). This CDR3 contains 18 residues. With 3 bases clipped from V and 3 bases from J, the junction kept 11 bases outside the gene matches. For the CDR3, the DNA is TGTGCCAGCAGCTGGAGAATAGCGGGGGGAAGGGACACCGGGGAGCTGTTTTTT. It encodes CASSWRIAGGRDTGELFF.

V is TRBV7-2 and J is TRBJ1-2; the D is unclear. The CDR3 is made up of 14 amino acids. Germline lookup yields CDR1 SGHTA and CDR2 FQGNSA. V dropped 1 base and J dropped 7 bases, with 13 bases sitting between them. CDR3 sequence: CASSLEWGVSGYTF. The CDR3 coding sequence is TGTGCCAGCAGCTTAGAGTGGGGTGTCTCTGGCTACACCTTC.

In its sample, this clone was seen once. The chain joins TRBV19 to TRBJ2-1; 8 bases are a match to TRBD1. Germline CDR1 and CDR2: LNHDA and SQIVND (reference sequence). The CDR3 has 18 residues. The junction had 16 bases not matched to a gene; V was cut back by 5 bases and J by 4 bases. The CDR3 DNA sequence: TGTGCCAGTAGTGTCACGGGACAGGATTGGTCTTTTTACAATGAGCAGTTCTTC. Its translation is CASSVTGQDWSFYNEQFF.

The chain carries TRBV29-1 and TRBJ2-1; 9 bases match TRBD2. CDR3 size: 14 residues. V trimming: 3 bases; J trimming: 7 bases; junction bases outside the gene matches: 7. Germline V gene lookup returns CDR1 SQVTM and CDR2 ANQGSEA. The CDR3 here is CSVDRAGGPNEQFF. The CDR3 nucleotides read TGCAGCGTTGATAGGGCGGGGGGGCCGAATGAGCAGTTCTTC.

The chain couples TRBV2 to TRBJ1-5; possibly TRBD1 for D (5 bases). This CDR3 is 15 amino acids long. V was clipped by 4 bases and J by 3 bases, with 13 bases between them. The germline CDR1 and CDR2 sequences are SNHLY and FYNNEI. CDR3 sequence reads: CASSAFYGTNQPQHF. CDR3 nucleotides: TGTGCCAGCAGTGCCTTCTACGGGACCAATCAGCCCCAGCATTTT.

The chain combines TRBV5-1 with TRBJ1-2; TRBD1 matches at 8 bases. V was clipped by 6 bases and J by 2 bases; unmatched bases: 3. The CDR3 consists of 13 residues. The germline CDR1 and CDR2 sequences are SGHRS and YFSETQ. The CDR3 bases are TGCGCCAGCACAGGACAGGGCAACTATGGCTACACCTTC. It translates to CASTGQGNYGYTF.

The rearrangement uses TRBV28 and TRBJ1-1; weak D call: TRBD1 (6 bases). V lost 2 bases and J lost 3, with 10 bases in between. Germline V gene data show CDR1 as MDHEN and CDR2 as SYDVKM. The CDR3 consists of 14 residues. The DNA of the CDR3 is TGTGCCAGCAGTTTACCTCACAGGGACACTGAAGCTTTCTTT. Protein product: CASSLPHRDTEAFF.